Each of the 22 T cell receptor beta chains below was sequenced from the same sample in a study of blood T cell repertoires in COVID-19. Sequencing was performed with immunoSEQ multiplex PCR; in TCRdb, only in-frame clones are kept and a portion is missing. The repertoire consists of 150,000 to 200,000 clones, with approximately 82% occurring once and the leading ten covering 6.9%. Sequences were obtained from peripheral blood. The receptors here all came from a human donor with acute or convalescent COVID-19. The donor label of this sample is uncertain.

The chain combines TRBV29-1 with TRBJ1-1; a weak D match, TRBD1 (6 bases). V lost 6 bases and J lost 6, with 17 bases in between. This CDR3 comprises 13 residues. Germline V lookup: CDR1 SQVTM, CDR2 ANQGSEA. For the CDR3, the DNA is TGCAGCGTAGTACAGGGAAATACGGCTGAAGCTTTCTTT. Its translation: CSVVQGNTAEAFF.

The chain has TRBV2 and TRBJ2-1, with TRBD2 matching over 7 bases. With 8 bases clipped from V and 3 bases from J, the junction kept 10 bases outside the gene matches. CDR1 and CDR2 from the germline V gene are SNHLY and FYNNEI. This CDR3 has 15 amino acids. The CDR3 coding sequence is TGTGCCAGCCGGGGCTCTAGCGGCTTCTACAATGAGCAGTTCTTC. It translates to CASRGSSGFYNEQFF.

The V gene is TRBV5-1, the J gene TRBJ2-4; 7 bases fit TRBD2. With V trimmed by 0 bases and J by 5 bases, 2 bases remained unmatched. CDR1 is SGHRS, CDR2 YFSETQ, per germline. The CDR3 totals 14 residues. The CDR3 bases are TGCGCCAGCAGCTTGGTGGGAGGGGAAAACATTCAGTACTTC. It specifies CASSLVGGENIQYF.

The chain couples TRBV7-9 to TRBJ1-4, with 9 bases that match TRBD1. The V segment lost 3 bases and the J segment 3 bases; nucleotides outside the gene matches: 2. Germline V gene sequence: CDR1 SEHNR, CDR2 FQNEAQ (reference sequence). CDR3 length: 15 amino acids. The CDR3 nucleotides are TGTGCCAGCAGCTTCACAGGGGGCTCTAATGAAAAACTGTTTTTT. Translated, it gives CASSFTGGSNEKLFF.

The CDR3 reads CASKRLAGYNEQFF. The CDR3 DNA follows: TGTGCCAGCAAGCGGCTAGCGGGCTACAATGAGCAGTTCTTC. The chain recombines TRBV28 with TRBJ2-1, with TRBD2 matching 8 bases. After removal of 7 bases from V and 3 bases from J, the junction contained 5 bases not matched to a gene. CDR1 is MDHEN, CDR2 SYDVKM, per germline. The CDR3 has 14 residues.

The CDR3 sequence is CASSDDLARGFF. The CDR3 bases are TGTGCCAGCTCGGACGATCTAGCGAGGGGGTTCTTC. The V call is TRBV18, the J call TRBJ2-1, with a possible D match to TRBD2 (6 bases). The CDR3 has 12 residues. Germline V gene lookup returns CDR1 KGHSH and CDR2 LQKENI. Trimming shortened V by 6 bases and J by 15 bases, and 18 bases separated the two germline ends.

The chain is built from TRBV27 and TRBJ2-2, with D unclear. The CDR3 loop spans 15 amino acids. V lost 3 bases and J lost 4, with 12 bases in between. The germline gives CDR1 MNHEY, CDR2 SMNVEV (reference sequence). CDR3 amino acids: CASSFSGLGTGELFF. The CDR3 bases are TGTGCCAGCAGTTTTTCAGGTCTTGGCACCGGGGAGCTGTTTTTT.

This clone has a single count. This sequence joins TRBV28 and TRBJ1-5; a weak D match, TRBD1 (6 bases). V lost 5 bases to trimming and J lost 0 bases, with 11 bases between them. The length of the CDR3 is 15 residues. Germline assignment: CDR1 MDHEN and CDR2 SYDVKM. The CDR3 DNA reads as TGTGCCAGCAGTAATGACAGGTATAGCAATCAGCCCCAGCATTTT. This sequence encodes CASSNDRYSNQPQHF.

This chain links TRBV27 with TRBJ2-3; 7 bases match TRBD2. The CDR3 runs 14 residues. Per germline, CDR1 MNHEY and CDR2 SMNVEV (reference sequence). V trimming: 5 bases; J trimming: 6 bases; junction bases outside the gene matches: 8. The CDR3 spells CASSLRTSVDTQYF. DNA of the CDR3: TGTGCCAGCAGTCTTCGGACTAGTGTGGATACGCAGTATTTT.

J is TRBJ1-4 and V is TRBV4-2, with 7 bases lining up with TRBD1. Germline V lookup: CDR1 LGHNA, CDR2 YNFKEQ. Losses at the gene ends were 4 bases for V and 4 bases for J; bases not matched to a gene: 9. The CDR3 is 16 amino acids. CDR3 DNA sequence: TGTGCCAGCAGCCGAACGACAGGGAGAGGTAATGAAAAACTGTTTTTT. Amino acid sequence: CASSRTTGRGNEKLFF.

This clone was counted a single time. The V and J genes are TRBV5-1 and TRBJ1-1; the match to TRBD1 covers 7 bases. CDR1 SGHRS and CDR2 YFSETQ come from the germline V gene. V lost 0 bases to trimming and J lost 7 bases; unmatched junction nucleotides: 3. This CDR3 is 13 amino acids long. The CDR3 DNA follows: TGCGCCAGCAGCTTGGGAACAGGGGTTGAAGCTTTCTTT. This codes for CASSLGTGVEAFF.

The chain recombines TRBV19 with TRBJ2-3; 11 nucleotides match TRBD1. The J segment lost 2 bases and the V segment lost 6 bases, leaving 10 bases of the junction unmatched. CDR3 size: 17 residues. The germline gives CDR1 LNHDA, CDR2 SQIVND (reference sequence). The CDR3 sequence is CASRDRGRSSTTDTQYF. For the CDR3, the DNA is TGTGCCAGTAGGGACAGGGGGCGTTCCTCCACCACAGATACGCAGTATTTT.

This chain links TRBV27 with TRBJ1-1; tentative D call: TRBD1 (5 bases). V shed 1 base and J shed 0 bases, with 12 bases lying between them. Germline CDR1 reads MNHEY; CDR2 reads SMNVEV (reference sequence). This CDR3 spans 16 amino acids. This CDR3 is CASSLLGRGMNTEAFF. The CDR3 DNA follows: TGTGCCAGCAGTTTATTGGGGCGGGGCATGAACACTGAAGCTTTCTTT.

V and J are TRBV7-9 and TRBJ2-1; D is possibly TRBD2 (5 bases). Trimming took off 3 bases at V and 12 bases at J, with 18 bases between the two ends. The germline V gene has CDR1 SEHNR and CDR2 FQNEAQ (reference sequence). This CDR3 region has 14 residues. CDR3: CASSLGSSGKGQFF. DNA for the CDR3: TGTGCCAGCAGCTTGGGGAGCAGTGGAAAAGGGCAGTTCTTC.

The chain links TRBV2 to TRBJ1-2; 7 bases line up with TRBD1. J lost 5 bases, V lost 3 bases, and 0 bases had no gene match. The CDR3 has 12 amino acids. Per the germline V gene, CDR1 is SNHLY and CDR2 is FYNNEI. Here the CDR3 DNA reads TGTGCCAGCAGTGACAGGGGGTATGGCTACACCTTC. Translation gives CASSDRGYGYTF.

This clone was seen a handful of times. V is TRBV27 and J is TRBJ1-1; D gene unclear. V lost 3 bases, J lost 1 base, and 9 bases lay in between. The CDR3 is 14 amino acids. Germline-derived CDR1 and CDR2 are MNHEY and SMNVEV (reference sequence). For the CDR3, the DNA is TGTGCCAGCAGTTTCCAGACATCGAACACTGAAGCTTTCTTT. Translation gives CASSFQTSNTEAFF.

This clone appeared a few times. The CDR3 DNA reads as TGTGCCAGCAGCAAAGGAGGGCAGGGGGCGGAGTACAATGAGCAGTTCTTC. It encodes CASSKGGQGAEYNEQFF. The rearrangement links TRBV21-1 to TRBJ2-1; the table's D call of TRBD1 was not tested on the DNA. TRBV21-1 is a listed pseudogene. The CDR3 totals 17 residues.

As for this clone: One end of the junction fails to match germline, which may point to a read error. The chain carries TRBV6-1 and TRBJ2-4, with 8 bases lining up with TRBD2. CDR1 is MNHNS, CDR2 SASEGT, per germline. CDR3 size: 13 residues. CDR3 in amino acids: CASSDFGRTSSFF. DNA of the CDR3: TGTGCCAGCAGTGATTTCGGTAGGACTAGCAGTTTTTTC.

This clone was recorded once. The chain couples TRBV6-5 to TRBJ1-5; the D gene is possibly TRBD1 (6 bases). Trimming took off 5 bases at V and 1 base at J, with 9 bases between the two ends. CDR1 MNHEY and CDR2 SVGAGI come from the germline V gene. The CDR3 covers 14 residues. The CDR3: CASSPGQSNQPQHF. CDR3 sequence (DNA): TGTGCCAGCAGTCCTGGACAGAGCAATCAGCCCCAGCATTTT.

The genes are TRBV5-1 and TRBJ2-3; 7 positions agree with TRBD2. V lost 4 bases and J lost 6; bases outside the gene matches: 11. The germline V gene encodes CDR1 SGHRS and CDR2 YFSETQ. The CDR3 runs 15 residues. The CDR3 bases are TGCGCCAGCAGCCCCCCGACTAGCCCATTGGATACGCAGTATTTT. It translates to CASSPPTSPLDTQYF. Together with reference TRBV5-1 and TRBJ2-3, the CDR3 gives the full variable domain: KAGVTQTPRYLIKTRGQQVTLSCSPISGHRSVSWYQQTPGQGLQFLFEYFSETQRNKGNFPGRFSGRQFSNSRSEMNVSTLELGDSALYLCASSPPTSPLDTQYFGPGTRLTVL.

The chain recombines TRBV27 with TRBJ2-7, with D tentatively TRBD1 (6 bases). The CDR3 has 13 amino acids. Germline CDR1 is MNHEY and CDR2 is SMNVEV (reference sequence). Trimming removed 7 bases from V and 7 bases from J, with 17 bases in between. CDR3 loop: CASMNRASREQYF. CDR3 bases: TGTGCCAGCATGAACAGGGCCTCGAGGGAGCAGTACTTC.

Note on this clone: Germline is not matched at one junction end, which may reflect a read error. The V gene is TRBV5-1, the J gene TRBJ2-7; a possible D gene is TRBD1 (7 bases). Germline CDR1 SGHRS, CDR2 YFSETQ. This CDR3 spans 14 amino acids. CDR3 coding DNA: TGCGCCAGCAACTTGGGGGGACAGTTTCTCGAGCAGTACTTC. Translated: CASNLGGQFLEQYF. The full variable domain, completed using reference TRBV5-1 and TRBJ2-7, is KAGVTQTPRYLIKTRGQQVTLSCSPISGHRSVSWYQQTPGQGLQFLFEYFSETQRNKGNFPGRFSGRQFSNSRSEMNVSTLELGDSALYLCASNLGGQFLEQYFGPGTRLTVT.